The 29 T cell receptor beta chains in this list originate from one sample, sequenced in a study of shared clonotypes between healthy human individuals. Assay used: immunoSEQ multiplex PCR; TCRdb lists only in-frame clones, some missing. The table has 300,000 to 400,000 clones, roughly 70% seen once. Sample: memory CD4+ T cells sorted from blood. Indicated subset: CD45RA-negative fraction. All receptors come from a man younger than 45 in good health.

This rearrangement joins TRBV7-2 to TRBJ2-3; 7 bases match TRBD2. The V segment lost 3 bases and the J segment 0 bases; nucleotides outside the gene matches: 3. The V gene's germline CDR1 is SGHTA and CDR2 FQGNSA. This CDR3 region has 15 residues. CDR3 nucleotides: TGTGCCAGCAGCTTTGATAGCGGGAGCACAGATACGCAGTATTTT. Its protein product is CASSFDSGSTDTQYF. Full variable domain (missing parts from reference TRBV7-2 and TRBJ2-3): GAGVSQSPSNKVTEKGKDVELRCDPISGHTALYWYRQSLGQGLEFLIYFQGNSAPDKSGLPSDRFSAERTGGSVSTLTIQRTQQEDSAVYLCASSFDSGSTDTQYFGPGTRLTVL.

The chain uses TRBV5-1 and TRBJ2-7; TRBD1 matches at 8 bases. The CDR3 loop spans 14 amino acids. J was trimmed by 5 bases and V by 0 bases; bases with no gene match: 4. Germline CDR1 SGHRS, CDR2 YFSETQ. CDR3 amino acids: CASSLGTGFDEQYF. CDR3 in DNA: TGCGCCAGCAGCTTGGGGACAGGGTTCGACGAGCAGTACTTC.

This clone was counted ten times or more. The chain has TRBV19 and TRBJ2-5; TRBD1 matches at 9 bases. Germline values: CDR1 LNHDA, CDR2 SQIVND (reference sequence). V lost 5 bases and J lost 7; bases outside the gene matches: 8. The CDR3 consists of 14 residues. CDR3 loop: CASSPGTGFRTQYF. DNA of the CDR3: TGTGCCAGTAGTCCCGGGACAGGGTTTAGGACCCAGTACTTC. The complete variable domain, with remaining parts taken from reference TRBV19 and TRBJ2-5, reads DGGITQSPKYLFRKEGQNVTLSCEQNLNHDAMYWYRQDPGQGLRLIYYSQIVNDFQKGDIAEGYSVSREKKESFPLTVTSAQKNPTAFYLCASSPGTGFRTQYFGPGTRLLVL.

This chain links TRBV7-8 with TRBJ1-5; tentative D call: TRBD1 (5 bases). The CDR3 covers 16 residues. V shed 2 bases and J shed 1 base, with 12 bases lying between them. The germline V gene has CDR1 SGHVS and CDR2 FQNEAQ. This CDR3 reads CASSLRQGRSNQPQHF. In DNA, the CDR3 is TGTGCCAGCAGCTTAAGGCAGGGTAGAAGCAATCAGCCCCAGCATTTT.

The sample holds a few counts of this clone. CDR3 in amino acids: CAISEFQGGNTEAFF. For the CDR3, the DNA is TGTGCCATCAGTGAGTTTCAAGGGGGGAACACTGAAGCTTTCTTT. The chain couples TRBV10-3 to TRBJ1-1; possibly TRBD1 for D (6 bases). Germline CDR1 and CDR2: ENHRY and SYGVKD. The CDR3 totals 15 residues. Trimming took 1 base from V and 1 from J, leaving 10 bases between them.

This chain uses TRBV19 with TRBJ2-1; D call uncertain. Germline lookup yields CDR1 LNHDA and CDR2 SQIVND (reference sequence). Trimming left V 5 bases short and J 4 bases short, with 15 bases between. The CDR3 sequence is 15 residues long. CDR3 region: CASSLGQIEYNEQFF. DNA of the CDR3: TGTGCCAGTAGTCTGGGCCAAATCGAATACAATGAGCAGTTCTTC.

As for this clone: This specimen includes other DNA sequences encoding the same CDR3. The chain uses TRBV9 and TRBJ2-5; maybe TRBD2 (5 bases). Germline lookup yields CDR1 SGDLS and CDR2 YYNGEE. This CDR3 has 13 amino acids. The V end was cut by 0 bases, the J end by 5 bases, with 8 bases between. The chain's CDR3 is CASSVDGLETQYF. The CDR3 DNA reads TGTGCCAGCAGCGTAGACGGACTGGAGACCCAGTACTTC. Combining the CDR3 with reference TRBV9 and TRBJ2-5 gives the whole variable domain DSGVTQTPKHLITATGQRVTLRCSPRSGDLSVYWYQQSLDQGLQFLIQYYNGEERAKGNILERFSAQQFPDLHSELNLSSLELGDSALYFCASSVDGLETQYFGPGTRLLVL.

The V and J genes are TRBV27 and TRBJ2-7; TRBD2 matches 7 bases. The ends lost 3 bases at V and 6 bases at J; junction bases unmatched: 14. The germline gives CDR1 MNHEY, CDR2 SMNVEV (reference sequence). This CDR3 is built from 16 residues. CDR3 sequence (DNA): TGTGCCAGCAGTTTGTCCATCGCGGGAGACCCCTCCGAGCAGTACTTC. Translating gives CASSLSIAGDPSEQYF.

The rearrangement links TRBV2 to TRBJ1-4; no clear D. The CDR3 is 13 amino acids. Germline loops: CDR1 SNHLY, CDR2 FYNNEI. DNA for the CDR3: TGTGCTAACAGCCGGTTTTCTAATGAAAAACTGTTTTTT. Translated, it gives CANSRFSNEKLFF.

Concerning this clone: At one end, the junction sequence differs from germline, possibly due to a read error. The V call is TRBV29-1, the J call TRBJ2-3; D is perhaps TRBD2 (5 bases). The CDR3 extends over 12 amino acids. CDR1 SQVTM and CDR2 ANQGSEA come from the germline V gene. Written as DNA, the CDR3 is TGCAGTGTTGCGTTCGGGGCAGATACGCAGTATTTT. Encoded protein: CSVAFGADTQYF.

J is TRBJ1-3 and V is TRBV11-2; TRBD1 aligns across 7 bases. This CDR3 region has 16 residues. V lost 5 bases to trimming and J lost 1 base; unmatched junction nucleotides: 8. The germline V gene has CDR1 SGHAT and CDR2 FQNNGV. CDR3 loop: CASSNIRTGSGNTIYF. CDR3 coding DNA: TGTGCCAGCAGCAATATAAGGACAGGTTCTGGAAACACCATATATTTT.

This clone was found a few times. The sample holds other DNA sequences that translate to the same CDR3. V is TRBV29-1 and J is TRBJ1-1; D gene ambiguous. Trimming pared 6 bases from V and 0 bases from J, leaving 17 bases between. Germline CDR1 SQVTM, CDR2 ANQGSEA. The CDR3 contains 15 residues. This CDR3 reads CSVAPGWGMNTEAFF. CDR3 in DNA: TGCAGCGTAGCCCCTGGGTGGGGAATGAACACTGAAGCTTTCTTT.

This clone was found a few times. The J gene is TRBJ2-5, the V gene TRBV25-1; 9 nucleotides agree with TRBD1. J was trimmed by 6 bases and V by 1 base; bases with no gene match: 15. The CDR3 sequence is 18 residues long. The germline gives CDR1 MGHDK, CDR2 SYGVNS. In DNA form, the CDR3 reads TGTGCCAGCAGTGAATTCCAACAACAGGGGGCCGCGGGAAAGACCCAGTACTTC. Amino acid sequence: CASSEFQQQGAAGKTQYF.

This clone was counted a few times. The J gene is TRBJ2-3, the V gene TRBV6-1, with D perhaps being TRBD1 or TRBD2 (5 bases each). CDR3 length: 15 residues. Between the trimmed V and J ends, which lost 5 bases and 4 bases, there was a span of 16 bases. CDR1 MNHNS and CDR2 SASEGT come from the germline V gene. In nucleotides, the CDR3 is TGTGCCAGCAGTTTTGGGGGTGTGGCTGCAGATACGCAGTATTTT. As protein: CASSFGGVAADTQYF.

This clone was observed a handful of times. This rearrangement joins TRBV2 to TRBJ2-5, with 9 bases that match TRBD1. Germline trimming cut 6 bases from V and 5 bases from J; bases unmatched to any gene: 4. The germline CDR1 and CDR2 sequences are SNHLY and FYNNEI. The CDR3 is 13 amino acids. The CDR3 spells CASRRDRVETQYF. CDR3 sequence (DNA): TGTGCCAGCAGAAGGGACAGGGTGGAGACCCAGTACTTC.

A few counts support this clone. The chain employs TRBV7-6 and TRBJ2-7; D tentatively reads TRBD1 or TRBD2 (5 bases each). The CDR3 spans 16 residues. Trimming pared 0 bases from V and 4 bases from J, leaving 16 bases between. Germline assignment: CDR1 SGHVS and CDR2 FNYEAQ. The CDR3 sequence is CASSLAAGTAFYEQYF. The CDR3 region has the DNA TGTGCCAGCAGCTTAGCCGCCGGGACGGCATTTTACGAGCAGTACTTC.

The chain joins TRBV25-1 to TRBJ1-1, with 7 positions matching TRBD1. Germline V gene sequence: CDR1 MGHDK, CDR2 SYGVNS. The CDR3 spans 15 residues. With 2 bases clipped from V and 2 bases from J, the junction kept 5 bases outside the gene matches. The CDR3, as DNA: TGTGCCAGCAGTGAACCAAGACAGGGTAACACTGAAGCTTTCTTT. Its translation: CASSEPRQGNTEAFF.

V and J are TRBV7-9 and TRBJ2-7; 7 bases match TRBD1. This CDR3 is built from 16 residues. Trimming removed 3 bases from V and 3 bases from J; junction bases left unmatched: 11. CDR1 and CDR2 (germline): SEHNR, FQNEAQ (reference sequence). The CDR3 protein is CASSLDTGTEYYEQYF. The CDR3 nucleotides are TGTGCCAGCAGCTTGGACACCGGGACAGAATACTACGAGCAGTACTTC.

The CDR3 DNA sequence: TGTGCCAGTAGTATAGTCGGACGTCCCTCTGGAAACACCATATATTTT. Its translation is CASSIVGRPSGNTIYF. The chain links TRBV19 to TRBJ1-3, with unresolved D. Between the trimmed V and J ends, which lost 1 base and 0 bases, there was a span of 10 bases. CDR1 is LNHDA and CDR2 is SQIVND in the germline V gene (reference sequence). This CDR3 has 16 amino acids.

This clone was observed a handful of times. The rearrangement links TRBV27 to TRBJ2-1; TRBD2 matches at 10 bases. From germline, CDR1 is MNHEY and CDR2 SMNVEV (reference sequence). The CDR3 extends over 15 amino acids. With 6 bases clipped from V and 8 bases from J, the junction kept 10 bases outside the gene matches. CDR3: CASRGVAGGKDEQFF. Written as DNA, the CDR3 is TGTGCCAGCAGGGGGGTAGCGGGAGGTAAGGATGAGCAGTTCTTC.

V usage is TRBV6-5 and J usage is TRBJ2-1; D gene uncertain. The CDR3 consists of 14 residues. Trimming removed 8 bases at V and 4 bases at J, with 15 bases between. The germline V gene has CDR1 MNHEY and CDR2 SVGAGI. The CDR3 loop reads CASGPEGYYNEQFF. The CDR3 DNA reads TGTGCCAGCGGGCCCGAAGGGTATTACAATGAGCAGTTCTTC.

The V call is TRBV10-3, the J call TRBJ2-7; possibly TRBD1 for D (6 bases). The germline V gene has CDR1 ENHRY and CDR2 SYGVKD. CDR3 size: 12 residues. The CDR3 coding sequence is TGTGCAACAGGGACCAGCTCCTACGAGCAGTACTTC. It encodes CATGTSSYEQYF.

The chain combines TRBV5-1 with TRBJ1-1; 9 nucleotides line up with TRBD1. Trimming cost V 3 bases and J 3 bases; bases outside gene matches: 3. The CDR3 is 14 amino acids. Germline CDR1 SGHRS, CDR2 YFSETQ. CDR3 sequence reads: CASSWTGADTEAFF. Here the CDR3 DNA reads TGCGCCAGCAGCTGGACAGGGGCGGACACTGAAGCTTTCTTT.

The chain links TRBV28 to TRBJ2-7; D is undetermined. Germline CDR1 MDHEN, CDR2 SYDVKM. The CDR3 runs to 13 residues. V gave up 5 bases and J gave up 0 bases, with 8 bases separating them. The CDR3 sequence is CASSAYSSYEQYF. In DNA, the CDR3 is TGTGCCAGCAGTGCATATAGCTCCTACGAGCAGTACTTC.

This clone was seen more than once but under ten times. The chain recombines TRBV5-1 with TRBJ1-1; possible D gene TRBD1, 5 bases. Trimming stripped 5 bases from V and 1 base from J, with 30 bases between. The CDR3 length is 20 residues. Germline CDR1 SGHRS, CDR2 YFSETQ. CDR3 sequence: CASSWIPSQGVNSPNTEAFF. The CDR3 DNA is TGCGCCAGCAGTTGGATCCCCTCGCAGGGTGTTAATTCACCGAACACTGAAGCTTTCTTT.

This chain joins TRBV7-9 and TRBJ1-3; the D gene is possibly TRBD1 (5 bases). V was trimmed by 6 bases and J by 2 bases, leaving 11 bases between them. CDR1 and CDR2 (germline): SEHNR, FQNEAQ (reference sequence). CDR3 length: 14 amino acids. The CDR3 reads CASRGREAGNTIYF. The CDR3 region has the DNA TGTGCCAGCAGGGGACGGGAGGCTGGAAACACCATATATTTT.

The table lists this clone with a count of one. This chain connects TRBV25-1 to TRBJ1-2; D is uncertain. The CDR3 length is 12 residues. CDR1 is MGHDK, CDR2 SYGVNS, per germline. The V end lost 4 bases, the J end lost 7 bases, and 10 bases lay between the germline ends. DNA of the CDR3: TGTGCCAGCAGTGGATGGACTGGTGGCTACACCTTC. Translating gives CASSGWTGGYTF.

V usage is TRBV10-3 and J usage is TRBJ2-4; D gene unclear. Germline assignment: CDR1 ENHRY and CDR2 SYGVKD. Trimming stripped 0 bases from V and 0 bases from J, with 3 bases between. The CDR3 consists of 14 residues. CDR3: CAISESLAKNIQYF. The CDR3 DNA sequence: TGTGCCATCAGTGAGTCTTTAGCCAAAAACATTCAGTACTTC.

The V and J genes are TRBV19 and TRBJ2-7; TRBD2 aligns across 11 bases. This CDR3 has 15 residues. V lost 4 bases to trimming and J lost 2 bases; unmatched junction nucleotides: 4. Germline CDR1 LNHDA, CDR2 SQIVND (reference sequence). The CDR3 DNA reads TGTGCCAGTAGTAAACTAGCGGGGGACGCCTACGAGCAGTACTTC. Its translation is CASSKLAGDAYEQYF. Looking up the rest from reference TRBV19 and TRBJ2-7 gives the full variable domain: DGGITQSPKYLFRKEGQNVTLSCEQNLNHDAMYWYRQDPGQGLRLIYYSQIVNDFQKGDIAEGYSVSREKKESFPLTVTSAQKNPTAFYLCASSKLAGDAYEQYFGPGTRLTVT.